This TCR beta chain came from a study of blood T cells in healthy people across ages. General study results and limits: There was a strong correlation between TCR beta diversity and naive T cell percentage. Age showed a roughly linear inverse relationship with TCR beta diversity per million T cells.

Points on this clonotype: Its antigen is not known.

The CDR3 runs 14 residues. J gave up 3 bases and V 5 bases, and 9 bases lay outside the gene matches. Germline loops: CDR1 DFQATT, CDR2 SNEGSKA (reference sequence). Each sample yielded at least 6 million isolated PBMCs. A second about 6 to 12 cycle PCR used barcoded and J-beta primers. Each CDR3 protein gets one entry after TCRdb re-called the 5' RACE reads with MiXCR. This table has 500,000 to 600,000 distinct CDR3 sequences, 27% appearing once. This receptor was obtained from an older woman in good health. The chain carries TRBV20-1 and TRBJ2-5, with TRBD2 matching over 7 bases. Sequencing was performed on blood. The CDR3 DNA follows: TGCAGTGCTCTCCGGGACTACCTCAAAGAGACCCAGTACTTC. The encoded protein is CSALRDYLKETQYF.